This T cell receptor (beta chain) was identified during a study of blood T cell repertoires in COVID-19. Trimming left V 4 bases short and J 3 bases short, with 16 bases between. Germline assignment: CDR1 SGHRS and CDR2 YFSETQ. The CDR3 is made up of 15 amino acids. Data came from immunoSEQ multiplex PCR; TCRdb stores just in-frame clones and leaves some out. The table lists approximately 160,000 clones, 85% to 95% of them singletons, with approximately 0.5% in the top ten. The source of this sequence is a man aged 50 or older with acute or convalescent COVID-19. The chain joins TRBV5-1 to TRBJ1-1; weak D call: TRBD1 (6 bases). Sequenced material: peripheral blood. The CDR3 spells CASSPLGSGDTEAFF. The CDR3 DNA is TGCGCCAGCAGCCCACTCGGATCAGGGGACACTGAAGCTTTCTTT.